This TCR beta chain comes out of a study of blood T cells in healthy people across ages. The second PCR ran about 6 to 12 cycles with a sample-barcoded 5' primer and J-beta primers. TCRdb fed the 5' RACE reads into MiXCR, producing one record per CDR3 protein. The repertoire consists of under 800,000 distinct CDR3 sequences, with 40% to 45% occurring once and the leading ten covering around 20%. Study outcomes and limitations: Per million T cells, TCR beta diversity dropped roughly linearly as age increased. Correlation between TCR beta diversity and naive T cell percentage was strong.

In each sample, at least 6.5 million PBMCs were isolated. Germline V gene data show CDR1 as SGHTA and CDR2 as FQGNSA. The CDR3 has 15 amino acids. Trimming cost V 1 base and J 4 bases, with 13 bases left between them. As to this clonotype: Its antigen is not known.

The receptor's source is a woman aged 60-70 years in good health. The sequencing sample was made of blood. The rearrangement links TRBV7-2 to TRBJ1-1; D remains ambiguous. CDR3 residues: CASSLEVLPSTEAFF. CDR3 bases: TGTGCCAGCAGCTTAGAGGTCCTTCCGTCCACTGAAGCTTTCTTT.